This section outlines one TCR beta chain sequence together with its context. The table lists this clonotype with many counts. What antigen it recognizes has not been identified. Per-base qualities were not stored, and no clone one base away is much larger. The TCR beta CDR3 regions were amplified from RNA transcripts. For the first round of RT-PCR on the TCR CDR3, the HTBI primer set was used together with the Qiagen OneStep RT-PCR kit. The libraries were constructed in a second round of multiplex PCR and then size-selected and purified. Paired-end sequencing of the libraries was performed with 100 bp reads on an Illumina HiSeq2000. Processing in the source paper ran as follows. SOAPnuke was used to process the raw data, removing reads that contained adapters or uncalled bases, had a mean Phred below 15, or lacked an exact match to the constant primer or identifier. COPE v1.2.5 was used to merge the high-quality paired reads, and each unique nucleotide sequence was defined as a clonotype. MiTCR v1.1 was used to align clonotypes to the IMGT TRBV, TRBD and TRBJ reference segments. The analysis included only V-J combinations with a frequency above 0.0001, which together covered approximately 99% of the repertoires. The TCS score was defined as F50 (clonal expansion) divided by E x V (chaos), with BLOSUM62-based TCRdist calculated between CDR3 peptides within each V-J. Welch's t-statistics and random forest reduced 450 to 600 V-J features to 13, which were used in a naive Bayes classifier (R e1071). The public reads were reanalyzed by TCRdb: fastp trimming at Q25, MiXCR alignment, in-frame beta chains only. Rows merge per CDR3 protein into single entries with the most common DNA and genes. The authors' filters were not applied to this entry. The sample table contains approximately 560,000 distinct CDR3 sequences; only one count was recorded for 15% to 19% of them. The ten largest clones capture about 7% of the sample.

Stable Graves' hyperthyroidism was defined as no progression to ophthalmopathy during 18 months of follow-up. Hyperthyroidism patients were newly diagnosed, had a disease duration of under 2 months, and were aged 18 to 65 years. Exclusion was applied to patients with uncontrolled infections, other autoimmune diseases, pregnancy or lactation. Diagnoses relied on clinical symptoms, serum thyroxine and TRAb, thyroid ultrasound and orbital computed tomography. PBMCs were isolated from about 10 ml of fresh peripheral blood by Ficoll-Paque density gradient centrifugation. Total RNA was extracted with Trizol reagent, and quality was checked on an Agilent 2100 Bioanalyzer. The data were taken from a study of T cells in Graves' hyperthyroidism and ophthalmopathy (dated by TCRdb to between 2018 and 2020). Notes on the research overall: Peripheral blood samples were taken at the time of initial diagnosis, prior to any treatment. To identify distinguishing TCR V-J signatures, a discovery cohort of 90 to 100 patients was used, comprising 40 to 45 with Graves' ophthalmopathy and 55 to 65 with stable Graves' hyperthyroidism. Whether ophthalmopathy could be predicted prospectively was tested in an independent validation cohort made up of some 20 hyperthyroidism patients plus 17 patients who later progressed to ophthalmopathy. The approximately 100 discovery patients were divided at random into training and test sets in a 7:3 ratio. The study also compared thyroid tissue and blood T-cell repertoires from several Graves' hyperthyroidism patients. After blood sampling, hyperthyroidism patients were treated with methimazole at a starting dose of 30 mg daily, and ophthalmopathy patients were treated with high-dose intravenous methylprednisolone. According to the paper, TCR Vbeta CDR3 sequencing was carried out on some 140 peripheral blood samples, which came from under 50 ophthalmopathy, around 75 hyperthyroidism and roughly 17 progressor patients. General conclusions and limits of the study: Ophthalmopathy was separated from stable hyperthyroidism by a 13 V-J signature model, with roughly 88% sensitivity and roughly 81% specificity obtained in cross-validation and 80%/75% obtained in testing. In validation, progression to ophthalmopathy was predicted by the model with more than 65% sensitivity and 72% to 85% specificity, a median of 6.5 months before onset. Most expanded thyroid clonotypes (frequency above 0.001) were also found in blood, which suggests that blood repertoires may mirror thyroid immune responses. Sample size was not statistically predetermined, and blinding of investigators to group allocation was not performed.

This TCR was recovered from a woman aged 30 to 39 with Graves' hyperthyroidism. Sequenced: blood.

CDR3 protein: CASSRRLTNYGYTF. The DNA sequence is given as TGTGCCAGCAGCAGGAGGTTAACTAACTATGGCTACACCTTC. The V and J segments used are TRBV3-1 and TRBJ1-2, with no confidently assigned D gene. V drops 5 bases and J drops 0 bases, leaving 10 bases in between. CDR1 and CDR2, looked up from the germline V gene (reference sequence), are LGHDT and YNNKEL. The cysteine opens and the phenylalanine closes a CDR3 of 14 amino acids. The entry retains the CDR3 DNA only, 42 bases that are in frame from base 1.